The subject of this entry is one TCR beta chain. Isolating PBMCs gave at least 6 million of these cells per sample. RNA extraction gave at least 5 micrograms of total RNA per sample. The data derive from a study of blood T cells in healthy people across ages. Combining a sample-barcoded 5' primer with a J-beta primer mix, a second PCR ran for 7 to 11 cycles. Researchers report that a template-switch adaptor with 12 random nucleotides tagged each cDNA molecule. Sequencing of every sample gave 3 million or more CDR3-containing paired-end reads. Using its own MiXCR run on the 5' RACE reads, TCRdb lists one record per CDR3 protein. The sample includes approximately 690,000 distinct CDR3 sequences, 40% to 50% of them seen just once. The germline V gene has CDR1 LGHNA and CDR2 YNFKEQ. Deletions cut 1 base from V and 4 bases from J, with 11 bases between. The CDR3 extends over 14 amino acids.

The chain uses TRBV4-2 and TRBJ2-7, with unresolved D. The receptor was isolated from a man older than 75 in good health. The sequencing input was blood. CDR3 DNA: TGTGCCAGCAGCCAAGGTGGGCTCCCTTACGAGCAGTACTTC. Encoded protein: CASSQGGLPYEQYF.